These 12 T cell receptor beta chains came from one sample sequenced in a study of T cells in Graves' hyperthyroidism and ophthalmopathy. Amplification targeted TCR beta CDR3 regions from RNA transcripts. The HTBI primer set served for first-round RT-PCR of the TCR CDR3. TCRdb recomputed calls from the multiplex PCR reads with MiXCR, one row per CDR3 protein. The repertoire includes around 720,000 distinct CDR3 sequences, roughly a third of them detected once, and more than 25% sits in the top ten. Sequencing was done on a sample of blood. These receptors all come from a woman between 40 and 50 years old with Graves' hyperthyroidism.

Concerning this clonotype itself: A much larger clone lies a single base off, so this may be a read error. This CDR3 fails to terminate in the conserved phenylalanine or tryptophan, so it likely reflects a read error. V usage is TRBV4-3 and J usage is TRBJ1-2; TRBD1 is a possible D gene (5 bases). The CDR3 length is 16 residues. The V end was cut by 1 base, the J end by 1 base, with 13 bases between. From germline, CDR1 is LGHNA and CDR2 YSLEER. CDR3: CASSQVGGHINYGYTL. The DNA of the CDR3 is TGCGCCAGCAGCCAAGTTGGTGGACACATTAACTATGGCTACACCCTC.

This clonotype was observed a handful of times. J is TRBJ1-1 and V is TRBV25-1; 9 positions agree with TRBD1. V was clipped by 4 bases and J by 2 bases; unmatched bases: 8. The CDR3 length is 16 residues. Germline-derived CDR1 and CDR2 are MGHDK and SYGVNS. CDR3 coding DNA: TGTGCCAGCAGTGCAGACAGGGGGAGCTCTAACACTGAAGCTTTCTTT. Encoded protein: CASSADRGSSNTEAFF.

This chain joins TRBV29-1 and TRBJ2-2, with 8 bases aligning to TRBD1. CDR3 length: 12 amino acids. V lost 8 bases and J lost 6; bases outside the gene matches: 5. Germline-derived CDR1 and CDR2 are SQVTM and ANQGSEA. CDR3 amino acids: CSSLQGAGELFF. DNA for the CDR3: TGCAGCAGTCTACAGGGGGCCGGGGAGCTGTTTTTT.

This clonotype was detected only a few times. The chain recombines TRBV5-1 with TRBJ2-5; the match to TRBD2 covers 7 bases. V trimming: 4 bases; J trimming: 2 bases; junction bases outside the gene matches: 5. The CDR3 sequence is 14 residues long. The V gene's germline CDR1 is SGHRS and CDR2 YFSETQ. The CDR3: CASSRLAEQETQYF. CDR3 DNA: TGCGCCAGCAGCCGTCTAGCGGAGCAAGAGACCCAGTACTTC.

This clonotype has a single count. One end of the junction does not line up with germline, which may come from a read error. The rearrangement links TRBV2 to TRBJ2-7, with D maybe TRBD1 (6 bases). The CDR3 contains 17 residues. Germline CDR1 SNHLY, CDR2 FYNNEI. The CDR3 sequence: CASSQGSRLLASYKQYF. CDR3 nucleotide sequence: TGTGCCAGCAGCCAGGGGTCTCGGCTCCTAGCTTCCTACAAGCAGTACTTC.

The genes are TRBV24-1 and TRBJ2-2; D could derive from TRBD1 or TRBD2 (5 bases each). Germline values: CDR1 KGHDR, CDR2 SFDVKD. Trimming took off 4 bases at V and 5 bases at J, with 16 bases between the two ends. The CDR3 is made up of 16 amino acids. CDR3 in DNA: TGTGCCACCAGTGACCCGGGGCAGGGAGAGACCGGGGAGCTGTTTTTT. The encoded protein is CATSDPGQGETGELFF.

This clonotype has just one count. The chain is built from TRBV5-5 and TRBJ1-4; 11 bases agree with TRBD1. Germline CDR1 is SGHKS and CDR2 is YYEKEE (reference sequence). J lost 5 bases, V lost 4 bases, and 7 bases had no gene match. There are 16 residues in the CDR3. CDR3 in amino acids: CASSATGTGGNEKLFF. Here the CDR3 DNA reads TGTGCCAGCAGCGCGACAGGGACAGGGGGAAATGAAAAACTGTTTTTT.

J is TRBJ2-5 and V is TRBV6-5; 9 bases map to TRBD1. The V gene's germline CDR1 is MNHEY and CDR2 SVGAGI. V shed 2 bases, J shed 5 bases, and the junction held 6 bases outside the gene matches. This CDR3 has 15 residues. CDR3 region: CASSYGDRGTETQYF. DNA for the CDR3: TGTGCCAGCAGTTACGGCGACAGGGGGACGGAGACCCAGTACTTC.

A note on this clonotype: No conserved phenylalanine or tryptophan is present at the end of the CDR3, so a read error is the likely explanation. Because the CDR3's place on the DNA is in doubt, the DNA is left out and the CDR3 is given as listed by TCRdb. This chain connects TRBV9 to TRBJ2-7; the D call of TRBD2 is as the table states it, not checked on the DNA. The CDR3 has 9 amino acids, counting both end residues. Germline V gene sequence: CDR1 SGDLS, CDR2 YYNGEE. CDR3: CASSTGLAG.

This rearrangement joins TRBV3-1 to TRBJ1-2; D gene ambiguous. V was shortened by 0 bases and J by 8 bases, with 10 bases between the two germline ends. CDR3 length: 13 amino acids. The germline CDR1 and CDR2 sequences are LGHDT and YNNKEL (reference sequence). DNA of the CDR3: TGTGCCAGCAGCCAAGAAAGCCCCGGAGGCTACACCTTC. Its protein is CASSQESPGGYTF. The variable domain in full, completed from reference TRBV3-1 and TRBJ1-2, reads DTAVSQTPKYLVTQMGNDKSIKCEQNLGHDTMYWYKQDSKKFLKIMFSYNNKELIINETVPNRFSPKSPDKAHLNLHINSLELGDSAVYFCASSQESPGGYTFGSGTRLTVV.

The chain has TRBV12-3 or TRBV12-4 and TRBJ1-2, with 12 bases identical to TRBD1. V lost 5 bases, J lost 3 bases, and 4 bases stayed unmatched. The CDR3 is 15 amino acids. DNA for the CDR3: TGTGCCAGCAGTCCCGGGACAGGGGGCTACTATGGCTACACCTTC. Translated, it gives CASSPGTGGYYGYTF.

This clonotype was counted many times. V usage is TRBV24-1 and J usage is TRBJ1-2; 10 nucleotides line up with TRBD1. The CDR3 length is 14 residues. Losses at the gene ends were 2 bases for V and 8 bases for J; bases not matched to a gene: 4. In germline, CDR1 is KGHDR, CDR2 SFDVKD. CDR3: CATSDWDRGYGYTF. In DNA form, the CDR3 reads TGTGCCACCAGTGATTGGGACAGGGGCTACGGCTACACCTTC.